The sample holds a few counts of the clone carrying this TCR beta chain. Its target is not known. The V end was cut by 3 bases, the J end by 4 bases, with 16 bases between. The CDR3 contains 15 residues. CDR1 and CDR2 from the germline V gene are LNHNV and YYDKDF (reference sequence). Fresh peripheral blood (over 9.5 ml) yielded the PBMCs. These data are taken from a study of Graves' ophthalmopathy and Graves' hyperthyroidism. The wider study: The collection of peripheral blood took place at initial diagnosis, before any treatment. Regarding the study as a whole: Ophthalmopathy was separated from stable hyperthyroidism by a 13-signature model with 87.88% sensitivity and approximately 79% specificity. Blood shared most expanded thyroid clonotypes above 0.001 frequency.

Amplifying from RNA transcripts, the study obtained TCR beta CDR3 regions. Second-round multiplex PCR came after a first-round RT-PCR that employed HTBI primers. One entry per CDR3 protein results from TCRdb running MiXCR on the multiplex PCR reads. The table shows almost 750,000 distinct CDR3 sequences, with 35% to 50% occurring only once. Sample: peripheral blood. This receptor was obtained from an adult man with Graves' ophthalmopathy. The chain recombines TRBV15 with TRBJ2-7, with D perhaps matching TRBD1 (5 bases). The CDR3 region has the DNA TGTGCCACCAGCAGTTTACAGGTTACGAGATACGAGCAGTACTTC. Protein: CATSSLQVTRYEQYF.